This T cell receptor (beta chain) was found in a study of blood T cell repertoires in COVID-19. Study-wide context: There were acute and convalescent COVID-19 samples, and they came from the United States, Italy and Spain. From T cells, B-cell-depleted T cells, or PBMCs came the material, which was cDNA or gDNA.

Germline V lookup: CDR1 SEHNR, CDR2 FQNEAQ (reference sequence). The CDR3 has 13 residues. V gave up 7 bases and J gave up 7 bases, with 16 bases separating them. Patients of the Seattle cohort, enrolled during active infection, were followed longitudinally. Authors' analysis steps: Amplification from reference gene primers served as the basis for estimated nucleated cell counts. Clones were read by immunoSEQ multiplex PCR, and TCRdb kept only the in-frame ones, dropping some. For V, J and clone size, that table is used; D and trimming come from the DNA. The data hold about 180,000 clones, with 70% to 90% observed a single time.

V and J are TRBV7-9 and TRBJ1-2, with D maybe TRBD1 (6 bases). Material for sequencing was peripheral blood. The receptor was derived from a woman aged 45 to 65 with COVID-19, enrolled during active disease. CDR3 region: CASMAGASGGYTF. CDR3 sequence (DNA): TGTGCCAGCATGGCGGGGGCTTCGGGTGGCTACACCTTC.